A single sample gave rise to the 22 T cell receptor beta chains below, sequenced in a study of response to subunit inactivated influenza vaccine. MiXCR, applied by TCRdb to the RT-PCR reads, yields one record per CDR3 protein. Found here are under 550,000 distinct CDR3 sequences, less than 10% of them singletons; the top ten hold around 13%. Sample: PBMCs from blood, taken around 25 months after vaccination. These receptors were collected from a man between 50 and 75 years old who received an inactivated influenza vaccine.

The chain is built from TRBV2 and TRBJ2-3; 9 bases match TRBD2. The germline gives CDR1 SNHLY, CDR2 FYNNEI. The CDR3 totals 13 residues. The V segment lost 9 bases and the J segment 9 bases; nucleotides outside the gene matches: 10. CDR3 residues: CASSSGTGGTQYF. DNA of the CDR3: TGTGCCAGTTCTAGCGGGACGGGCGGGACGCAGTATTTT.

The chain carries TRBV4-1 and TRBJ2-1; 12 bases match TRBD2. Germline V gene sequence: CDR1 MGHRA, CDR2 YSYEKL. V shed 3 bases and J 4 bases; nucleotides not matched to a gene: 10. The length of the CDR3 is 18 residues. CDR3 residues: CASSQGGGTSGLYNEQFF. CDR3 bases: TGCGCCAGCAGCCAGGGGGGAGGGACTAGCGGGCTTTACAATGAGCAGTTCTTC.

This clonotype was found many times. This CDR3 reads CASSTGDRTDTQYF. CDR3 sequence (DNA): TGCGCCAGCTCAACAGGGGACCGCACAGATACGCAGTATTTT. The V call is TRBV5-1, the J call TRBJ2-3, with 7 bases identical to TRBD1. The CDR3 loop spans 14 amino acids. The V and J ends lost 7 bases and 1 base, in that order; junction bases with no gene match: 6. Germline CDR1 reads SGHRS; CDR2 reads YFSETQ.

The table lists this clonotype with many counts. This sequence joins TRBV29-1 and TRBJ2-2; 12 positions agree with TRBD2. Germline CDR1 and CDR2: SQVTM and ANQGSEA. The CDR3 length is 15 residues. The V gene end was trimmed by 6 bases and the J gene end by 4 bases; junction bases not matched to a gene: 6. CDR3 coding DNA: TGCAGCGTCCAGACTAGCGGGAGAGTCACCGGGGAGCTGTTTTTT. This sequence encodes CSVQTSGRVTGELFF.

This clonotype has at least ten counts. This chain joins TRBV5-6 and TRBJ2-5, with D possibly matching TRBD2 (5 bases). The CDR3 sequence is 14 residues long. Germline V lookup: CDR1 SGHDT, CDR2 YYEEEE. The germline V and J ends were trimmed by 1 base and 5 bases, with 12 bases remaining between them. The DNA of the CDR3 is TGTGCCAGCAGCTTGCCTATGGGAGTGGAGACCCAGTACTTC. Translation gives CASSLPMGVETQYF.

V usage is TRBV7-9 and J usage is TRBJ2-2; D not certain. Trimming removed 8 bases from V and 7 bases from J, with 14 bases in between. CDR3 length equals 13 residues. Germline CDR1 is SEHNR and CDR2 is FQNEAQ (reference sequence). The CDR3 DNA follows: TGTGCCAGCCCCTTTGGTTCTAGCGGGGAGCTGTTTTTT. It codes for CASPFGSSGELFF.

This clonotype appeared a few times. This chain links TRBV18 with TRBJ2-1, with 11 positions matching TRBD2. V dropped 5 bases and J dropped 3; count of bases not matched to a gene: 9. This CDR3 is 17 amino acids long. Per germline, CDR1 KGHSH and CDR2 LQKENI. CDR3 DNA sequence: TGTGCCAGCTCATCACTGACTAGCGGGGACCGCTACAATGAGCAGTTCTTC. Protein product: CASSSLTSGDRYNEQFF.

In its sample, this clonotype was seen many times. The V call is TRBV18, the J call TRBJ2-3, with a weak D call TRBD1 (6 bases). Trimming removed 4 bases from V and 0 bases from J, with 17 bases in between. CDR3 length: 17 amino acids. Germline assignment: CDR1 KGHSH and CDR2 LQKENI. The DNA for the CDR3 is TGTGCCAGCTCACGCGTCCCTGGGACATATAGCACAGATACGCAGTATTTT. It codes for CASSRVPGTYSTDTQYF.

This clonotype was counted only a few times. The chain uses TRBV7-2 and TRBJ2-7; 7 nucleotides agree with TRBD2. CDR1 is SGHTA and CDR2 is FQGNSA in the germline V gene. The ends lost 0 bases at V and 4 bases at J; junction bases unmatched: 6. The CDR3 runs 15 residues. CDR3 DNA sequence: TGTGCCAGCAGCTTAGCACGGGAGGTAGTTTACGAGCAGTACTTC. Amino acid sequence: CASSLAREVVYEQYF.

The chain uses TRBV10-3 and TRBJ1-3, with D unclear. Trimming removed 6 bases at V and 4 bases at J, with 1 base between. Germline V gives CDR1 ENHRY, CDR2 SYGVKD. CDR3 length: 10 residues. The CDR3 loop reads CAIRGNTIYF. CDR3 DNA: TGTGCCATCAGAGGAAACACCATATATTTT.

The chain has TRBV2 and TRBJ1-4; D is uncertain. CDR3 size: 16 residues. V dropped 6 bases and J dropped 0 bases, with 14 bases sitting between them. Germline V gene lookup returns CDR1 SNHLY and CDR2 FYNNEI. The CDR3: CASRRDTVATNEKLFF. The CDR3 DNA reads as TGTGCCAGCAGGCGGGATACCGTTGCAACTAATGAAAAACTGTTTTTT.

This clonotype was counted ten times or more. The rearrangement links TRBV4-2 to TRBJ1-5; no reliable D call. The CDR3 loop spans 15 amino acids. Trimming took 0 bases from V and 5 from J, leaving 11 bases between them. From germline, CDR1 is LGHNA and CDR2 YNFKEQ. The CDR3 region is CASSQEYSSYQPQHF. CDR3 DNA sequence: TGTGCCAGCAGCCAAGAGTATTCAAGTTATCAGCCCCAGCATTTT.

This clonotype was seen many times. The chain recombines TRBV7-9 with TRBJ2-7, with 13 bases identical to TRBD2. With 4 bases clipped from V and 9 bases from J, the junction kept 9 bases outside the gene matches. The CDR3 extends over 15 amino acids. Looked up from germline, CDR1 is SEHNR and CDR2 is FQNEAQ (reference sequence). The CDR3 DNA sequence: TGTGCCAGCAGCTCAGGGACTAGCGGGACTCAGAGGCAGTACTTC. This sequence encodes CASSSGTSGTQRQYF.

The genes are TRBV10-3 and TRBJ2-4; a possible D gene is TRBD1 (6 bases). CDR3 length: 11 residues. The V gene lost 11 bases and the J gene lost 9 bases, with 14 bases spanning the gap. Looked up from germline, CDR1 is ENHRY and CDR2 is SYGVKD. Written as DNA, the CDR3 is TGTGCCGCCGGACAGCAATCCATTCAGTACTTC. This codes for CAAGQQSIQYF.

This chain connects TRBV10-3 to TRBJ1-4, with D unclear. This CDR3 comprises 15 residues. Trimming removed 0 bases from V and 8 bases from J, with 13 bases in between. Germline V lookup: CDR1 ENHRY, CDR2 SYGVKD. The CDR3 loop is CAISESTGFGEKLFF. DNA for the CDR3: TGTGCCATCAGTGAGTCGACCGGGTTTGGAGAAAAACTGTTTTTT.

The chain joins TRBV5-1 to TRBJ2-7; unclear D gene. CDR1 SGHRS and CDR2 YFSETQ come from the germline V gene. The CDR3 loop spans 12 amino acids. V gave up 4 bases and J gave up 7 bases, with 12 bases separating them. The chain's CDR3 is CASSPDRREQYF. The CDR3 region has the DNA TGCGCCAGCAGCCCAGACCGGCGGGAGCAGTACTTC.

This clonotype has ten or more counts. This sequence joins TRBV12-3 or TRBV12-4 and TRBJ2-1, with 10 bases lining up with TRBD1. V shed 4 bases, J shed 4 bases, and the junction held 10 bases outside the gene matches. This CDR3 comprises 17 residues. This CDR3 reads CASSSGTGASLYNEQFF. The CDR3 nucleotides are TGTGCCAGCAGTTCCGGGACAGGGGCCTCCCTTTACAATGAGCAGTTCTTC.

The chain joins TRBV28 to TRBJ2-1; TRBD2 agrees at 11 bases. Trimming removed 5 bases from V and 10 bases from J; junction bases left unmatched: 13. The CDR3 loop spans 16 amino acids. Germline-derived CDR1 and CDR2 are MDHEN and SYDVKM. The CDR3 DNA sequence: TGTGCCAGCAGTCAGCCTAGCGGGGGGCTTTCTGGGGAGCAGTTCTTC. Encoded protein: CASSQPSGGLSGEQFF.

This clonotype was detected ten times or more. The CDR3 DNA reads TGCGCCAGCAGCTTTGAGGTCAGGGGAGAGACCCAGTACTTC. It translates to CASSFEVRGETQYF. J is TRBJ2-5 and V is TRBV5-1; TRBD1 might be the D (6 bases). The V and J ends lost 2 bases and 4 bases respectively, with 12 bases between them. This CDR3 comprises 14 residues. The V gene's germline CDR1 is SGHRS and CDR2 YFSETQ.

The genes are TRBV6-2 or TRBV6-3 and TRBJ2-1; no clear D. The ends were cut back, 4 bases at V and 7 bases at J, with 14 bases in the middle. The CDR3 runs 14 residues. Germline V gives CDR1 MNHEY, CDR2 SVGEGT. CDR3 nucleotide sequence: TGTGCCAGCAGTTTTTCCAGGACCTGGAATGAGCAGTTCTTC. Its protein product is CASSFSRTWNEQFF.

This clonotype was counted at least ten times. V gene TRBV5-1 combines with J gene TRBJ2-7; no reliable D call. Trimming pared 0 bases from V and 2 bases from J, leaving 6 bases between. Germline CDR1 reads SGHRS; CDR2 reads YFSETQ. The CDR3 runs 13 residues. The chain's CDR3 is CASSLEGTYEQYF. CDR3 bases: TGCGCCAGCAGCTTGGAGGGTACCTACGAGCAGTACTTC. Full variable domain (missing parts from reference TRBV5-1 and TRBJ2-7): KAGVTQTPRYLIKTRGQQVTLSCSPISGHRSVSWYQQTPGQGLQFLFEYFSETQRNKGNFPGRFSGRQFSNSRSEMNVSTLELGDSALYLCASSLEGTYEQYFGPGTRLTVT.

This clonotype was recorded a few times. The V gene is TRBV9, the J gene TRBJ1-6; D is possibly TRBD1 (6 bases). Germline V lookup: CDR1 SGDLS, CDR2 YYNGEE. There are 15 residues in the CDR3. Trimming took off 4 bases at V and 7 bases at J, with 15 bases between the two ends. CDR3 residues: CASSLEGGRNSPLHF. The CDR3 DNA reads as TGTGCCAGCAGCCTAGAGGGGGGGCGGAATTCACCCCTCCACTTT.